One and the same sample provided the 6 T cell receptor beta chains below, sequenced in a study of spatial heterogeneity in lung cancer. Noted time point: sample taken at primary tumor resection. In each case, whole RNA from tumor, nontumor lung or frozen PBMC was sequenced unsorted. TCRdb processed the 5' RACE reads anew with MiXCR; each CDR3 protein has one entry. Of approximately 92,000 distinct CDR3 sequences detected, about 12% appear once; the ten largest clones hold about two fifths. The sample here was PBMCs, taken at surgery. The source is a male donor with early-stage non-small cell lung cancer.

This chain joins TRBV6-5 and TRBJ2-2; 8 bases are shared with TRBD2. The germline V gene has CDR1 MNHEY and CDR2 SVGAGI. This CDR3 has 14 residues. Trimming took 6 bases from V and 5 from J; bases not matched to a gene: 5. CDR3 DNA sequence: TGTGCCAGCAGACAGCGGGGGAGGACCGGGGAGCTGTTTTTT. It specifies CASRQRGRTGELFF.

The gene calls are TRBV5-6 and TRBJ2-7; the D gene is possibly TRBD2 (5 bases). This CDR3 has 14 residues. The V end was cut by 0 bases, the J end by 7 bases, with 14 bases between. The germline gives CDR1 SGHDT, CDR2 YYEEEE. The chain's CDR3 is CASSLGAPSGEQYF. CDR3 coding DNA: TGTGCCAGCAGCTTGGGCGCGCCTTCGGGGGAGCAGTACTTC.

This clonotype occurred a few times. J is TRBJ2-1 and V is TRBV11-2; 8 bases line up with TRBD2. Germline CDR1 reads SGHAT; CDR2 reads FQNNGV. This CDR3 has 14 amino acids. Losses at the gene ends were 7 bases for V and 4 bases for J; bases not matched to a gene: 6. CDR3 in amino acids: CASTTPGGYNEQFF. The CDR3 DNA follows: TGTGCCAGCACCACCCCGGGAGGGTACAATGAGCAGTTCTTC. The full variable domain, in which reference TRBV11-2 and TRBJ2-1 provide the parts outside the CDR3, is EAGVAQSPRYKIIEKRQSVAFWCNPISGHATLYWYQQILGQGPKLLIQFQNNGVVDDSQLPKDRFSAERLKGVDSTLKIQPAKLEDSAVYLCASTTPGGYNEQFFGPGTRLTVL.

The chain employs TRBV12-3 or TRBV12-4 and TRBJ2-3, with D unclear. The ends were cut back, 4 bases at V and 2 bases at J, with 4 bases in the middle. CDR3 size: 12 residues. The CDR3 region has the DNA TGTGCCAGCAGTTCAGACACAGATACGCAGTATTTT. Translating it yields CASSSDTDTQYF.

This clonotype was seen a handful of times. This chain uses TRBV20-1 with TRBJ2-3; D remains unclear. The CDR3 runs to 11 residues. The V end lost 3 bases, the J end lost 6 bases, and 7 bases lay between the germline ends. Germline V CDR1 and CDR2: DFQATT, SNEGSKA (reference sequence). The chain's CDR3 is CSASTRDTQYF. In DNA, the CDR3 is TGCAGTGCTAGTACCCGGGATACGCAGTATTTT.

This clonotype was counted a few times. The CDR3 coding sequence is TGTGCCAGCAGCACAATAGGGCGGGATACGCAGTATTTT. It is translated as CASSTIGRDTQYF. This sequence joins TRBV9 and TRBJ2-3; no definite D call. Germline values: CDR1 SGDLS, CDR2 YYNGEE. The V gene lost 4 bases and the J gene lost 6 bases, with 12 bases spanning the gap. The CDR3 has 13 residues.